This T cell receptor beta chain came from a study of T cell responses to AZD1222 COVID-19 vaccine. Study-level findings and limits: Researchers took repertoire samples only after the peak T cell response had come. Among spike-specific TCRs, nearly half reportedly target unmutated variant regions.

This table comes from immunoSEQ multiplex PCR, and its TCRdb copy is limited to in-frame clones, with some not included. The sample records about 150,000 clones, 92% being singletons. Details on this clone: Its antigen is unidentified.

Doses given second, at about 4 or about 12 weeks, were pooled. Trimming stripped 1 base from V and 11 bases from J, with 20 bases between. The CDR3 spans 16 residues. The germline V gene has CDR1 LGHNA and CDR2 YSLEER. The chain joins TRBV4-3 to TRBJ1-4; D possibly corresponds to TRBD1 (6 bases). The clonotype originates from an adult who received the AZD1222 COVID-19 vaccine. The sample here was peripheral blood, taken 28 days after the second AZD1222 dose. The CDR3 region is CASSQGPRDTTGKLFF. DNA of the CDR3: TGCGCCAGCAGCCAAGGGCCGCGGGACACGACTGGGAAACTGTTTTTT.